A single sample gave rise to the 3 T cell receptor beta chains below, sequenced in a study of T cell clonality in common variable immunodeficiency. Libraries were prepared by immunoSEQ multiplex PCR; TCRdb keeps only in-frame clonotypes and omits some of them. The sample gives roughly 34,000 clones, none seen only once, and the top ten clones hold over 0.95%. The sequenced sample consisted of peripheral blood mononuclear cells. The receptors shown here come from a person aged 18 to 70 in good health.

This clone appeared many times. Sequencing ends 3 residues short of the CDR3 end; the germline J gene provides the rest. This chain joins TRBV4-1 and TRBJ1-5, with 7 bases fitting TRBD1. With V trimmed by 4 bases and J by 0 bases, 3 bases remained unmatched. Germline V gene sequence: CDR1 MGHRA, CDR2 YSYEKL. The CDR3 sequence is 15 residues long. The CDR3 spells CASSRQGLSNQPQHF. The sequenced CDR3 bases are TGCGCCAGCAGCCGACAGGGCCTTAGCAATCAGCCC.

This clone has a count of ten or more. One junction end does not reproduce the germline sequence, and a read error may be involved. Sequencing ends 3 residues short of the CDR3 end; the germline J gene provides the rest. V and J are TRBV4-2 and TRBJ1-2, with 9 bases identical to TRBD1. From germline, CDR1 is LGHNA and CDR2 YNFKEQ. The length of the CDR3 is 15 residues. Incomplete CDR3 DNA: TGCGCCAGCAGCCTCAGGGACAGGGTAACCCATGGC. Encoded protein: CASSLRDRVTHG. The whole CDR3 reads CASSLRDRVTHGYTF.

This clone was observed a handful of times. With the read ending 3 residues before the CDR3 end, the germline J gene is used to fill in that end. This sequence joins TRBV7-9 and TRBJ1-1; D is possibly TRBD1 (5 bases). This CDR3 spans 15 amino acids. Looked up from germline, CDR1 is SEHNR and CDR2 is FQNEAQ (reference sequence). CDR3 bases read: TGTGCCAGCAGCTTACCACGACAGAGACGAACCGAA. Translated, it gives CASSLPRQRRTE. The CDR3 in full is CASSLPRQRRTEAFF.